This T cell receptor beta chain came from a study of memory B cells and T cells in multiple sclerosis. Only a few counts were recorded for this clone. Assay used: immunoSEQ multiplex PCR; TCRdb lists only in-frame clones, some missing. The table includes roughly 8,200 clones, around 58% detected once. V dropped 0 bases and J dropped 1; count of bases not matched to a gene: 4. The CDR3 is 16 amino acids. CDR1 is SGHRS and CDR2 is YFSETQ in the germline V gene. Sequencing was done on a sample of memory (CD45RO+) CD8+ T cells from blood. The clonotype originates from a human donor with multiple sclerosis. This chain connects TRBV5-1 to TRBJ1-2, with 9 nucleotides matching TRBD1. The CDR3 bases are TGCGCCAGCAGCTTGGAATGGACAGGGGATAACTATGGCTACACCTTC. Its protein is CASSLEWTGDNYGYTF.